The entry below describes one TCR beta chain. Its antigen is unknown. This specimen comes from a study of cytomegalovirus exposure and HLA in healthy donors. General study results and limits: Later on, an analysis showed TCR association rates differing by HLA locus, with DRB1 the most and HLA-C the fewest. HLA alleles were associated with 15,000 to 20,000 TCR beta sequences in a later analysis at 0.05 false discovery rate.

In the PCR, 60 Vbeta and 13 Jbeta primers were used. Assay used: immunoSEQ multiplex PCR; TCRdb lists only in-frame clones, some missing. The sample lists some 130,000 clones, around 78% occurring once. J was trimmed by 2 bases and V by 5 bases; bases with no gene match: 2. CDR1 and CDR2 from the germline V gene are SNHLY and FYNNEI. The CDR3 is 15 residues long. The TCR was taken from a woman aged 35 to 49 in good health and CMV-seronegative. Material for sequencing was PBMCs. The J gene is TRBJ2-3, the V gene TRBV2, with 12 positions matching TRBD2. CDR3 bases: TGTGCCAGCAGTCTAGCGGGAGGGTTCACAGATACGCAGTATTTT. Protein product: CASSLAGGFTDTQYF.